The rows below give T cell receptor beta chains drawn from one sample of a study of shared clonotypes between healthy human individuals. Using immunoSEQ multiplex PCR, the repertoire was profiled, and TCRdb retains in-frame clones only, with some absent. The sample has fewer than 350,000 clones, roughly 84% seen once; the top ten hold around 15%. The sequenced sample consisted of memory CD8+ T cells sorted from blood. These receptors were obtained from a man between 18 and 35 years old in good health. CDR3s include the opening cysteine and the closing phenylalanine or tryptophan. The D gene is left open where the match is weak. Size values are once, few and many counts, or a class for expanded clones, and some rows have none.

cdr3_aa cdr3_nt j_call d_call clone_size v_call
CSVEDSVSTEAFF TGCAGCGTTGAAGATTCGGTCAGCACTGAAGCTTTCTTT TRBJ1-1 . . TRBV29-1
CASSLLAGGGPYEQYF TGTGCCAGCAGCTTACTAGCGGGAGGGGGGCCCTACGAGCAGTACTTC TRBJ2-7 TRBD2 once TRBV5-6
CASTLGHYNSPLHF TGTGCCAGCACCTTAGGACATTATAATTCACCCCTCCACTTT TRBJ1-6 . . TRBV27
CASSPQGWTEAFF TGTGCCAGCTCACCACAGGGCTGGACTGAAGCTTTCTTT TRBJ1-1 . . TRBV18
CSGWAETQYF TGCAGTGGGTGGGCAGAGACCCAGTACTTC TRBJ2-5 . . TRBV20-1
CASQDSHNSPLHF TGCGCCAGCCAGGACAGCCATAATTCACCCCTCCACTTT TRBJ1-6 . . TRBV10-1
CASSLEGASYEQYF TGTGCCAGCAGCTTGGAAGGAGCCTCCTACGAGCAGTACTTC TRBJ2-7 . . TRBV5-4
CAISEYPVLAGGINEQFF TGTGCCATCAGTGAATACCCTGTACTAGCGGGGGGGATTAATGAGCAGTTCTTC TRBJ2-1 TRBD2 . TRBV10-3
CASSFLVTNTGELFF TGTGCCAGCAGCTTCTTAGTCACGAACACCGGGGAGCTGTTTTTT TRBJ2-2 . . TRBV7-9
CASSVGLVSEAFF TGTGCCAGCAGCGTAGGTTTAGTGTCTGAAGCTTTCTTT TRBJ1-1 . many TRBV9
CASSVKPGTSGYEQYF TGTGCCAGCAGTGTAAAGCCCGGGACTAGCGGCTACGAGCAGTACTTC TRBJ2-7 TRBD2 . TRBV27
CASSETTGSNQPQHF TGTGCCAGCAGTGAAACGACAGGAAGCAATCAGCCCCAGCATTTT TRBJ1-5 . . TRBV6-1
CASSRGLADTGELFF TGCGCCAGCAGCCGGGGACTAGCTGACACCGGGGAGCTGTTTTTT TRBJ2-2 TRBD2 . TRBV4-3
CASAAGTPNEKLFF TGTGCCAGCGCCGCCGGGACCCCGAATGAAAAACTGTTTTTT TRBJ1-4 . . TRBV9
CSANLARDYEQYF TGCAGCGCCAATCTTGCACGTGACTACGAGCAGTACTTC TRBJ2-7 . . TRBV29-1
CASSDWAGGDQPQHF TGTGCCAGCAGTGATTGGGCAGGGGGAGATCAGCCCCAGCATTTT TRBJ1-5 TRBD1 . TRBV6-1
CSVVTGGPTYEQYF TGCAGCGTCGTAACAGGGGGCCCTACCTACGAGCAGTACTTC TRBJ2-7 TRBD1 . TRBV29-1
CASSTTGTSGYTQYF TGCGCCAGCAGCACCACCGGGACTAGCGGCTATACGCAGTATTTT TRBJ2-3 TRBD2 . TRBV5-1
CASSEGLAGLTDTQYF TGTGCCAGCAGCGAGGGACTAGCGGGACTCACAGATACGCAGTATTTT TRBJ2-3 TRBD2 . TRBV9
CASSPWTGMETEAFF TGTGCCAGCTCACCCTGGACAGGGATGGAGACTGAAGCTTTCTTT TRBJ1-1 TRBD1 . TRBV18
CASSLGLRGGVLGQPQHF TGTGCCAGCAGCTTAGGCCTAAGGGGCGGGGTTCTTGGTCAGCCCCAGCATTTT TRBJ1-5 . . TRBV13
CASSPDLGSSWVFF TGTGCCAGCAGCCCCGACTTGGGGAGTTCCTGGGTGTTTTTT TRBJ2-2 . few TRBV9